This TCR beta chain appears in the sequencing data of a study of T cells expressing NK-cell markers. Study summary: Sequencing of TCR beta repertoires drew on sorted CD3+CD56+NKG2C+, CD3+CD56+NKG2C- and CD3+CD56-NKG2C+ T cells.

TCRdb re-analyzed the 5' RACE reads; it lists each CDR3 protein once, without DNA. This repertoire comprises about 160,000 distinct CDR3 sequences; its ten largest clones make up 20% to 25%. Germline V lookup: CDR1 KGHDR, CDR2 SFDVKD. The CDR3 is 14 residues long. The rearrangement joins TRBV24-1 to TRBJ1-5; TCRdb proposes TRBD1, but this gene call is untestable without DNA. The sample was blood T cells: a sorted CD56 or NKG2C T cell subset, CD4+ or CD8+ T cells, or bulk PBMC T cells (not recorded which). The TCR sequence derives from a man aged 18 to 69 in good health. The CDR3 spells CATSDSGVRQPQHF.